This TCR beta chain comes out of a study of regulatory T cells in long-lasting Graves disease. About this clonotype: Antigen unknown.

Broader study findings: Fewer public clonotypes were shared by new patients (just under 1,000) than by persistent patients (about 2,700).

Time point specified: persistent/refractory GD, antithyroid drugs over 5 years with positive TRAb. RNA from PBMCs was the source of the TCR library. For TCR beta, libraries came from iRepertoire HTBI primers and Arm-PCR of CDR3 regions. TCRdb processed the multiplex PCR reads anew with MiXCR; each CDR3 protein has one entry. The top ten hold 40% to 50% of the sample, which has 600,000 to 800,000 distinct CDR3 sequences, about 32% seen once. Germline lookup yields CDR1 SGHDT and CDR2 YYEEEE. The CDR3 consists of 15 residues. Trimming took off 3 bases at V and 0 bases at J, with 12 bases between the two ends.

The source is a female donor with Graves disease. V gene TRBV5-6 combines with J gene TRBJ1-2; D uncertain. This specimen consisted of peripheral blood mononuclear cells (PBMCs), obtained when the disease was refractory, from a patient treated with antithyroid drugs. The CDR3 DNA reads as TGTGCCAGCAGCTACGGTCGGCAGGCTAACTATGGCTACACCTTC. Protein product: CASSYGRQANYGYTF.